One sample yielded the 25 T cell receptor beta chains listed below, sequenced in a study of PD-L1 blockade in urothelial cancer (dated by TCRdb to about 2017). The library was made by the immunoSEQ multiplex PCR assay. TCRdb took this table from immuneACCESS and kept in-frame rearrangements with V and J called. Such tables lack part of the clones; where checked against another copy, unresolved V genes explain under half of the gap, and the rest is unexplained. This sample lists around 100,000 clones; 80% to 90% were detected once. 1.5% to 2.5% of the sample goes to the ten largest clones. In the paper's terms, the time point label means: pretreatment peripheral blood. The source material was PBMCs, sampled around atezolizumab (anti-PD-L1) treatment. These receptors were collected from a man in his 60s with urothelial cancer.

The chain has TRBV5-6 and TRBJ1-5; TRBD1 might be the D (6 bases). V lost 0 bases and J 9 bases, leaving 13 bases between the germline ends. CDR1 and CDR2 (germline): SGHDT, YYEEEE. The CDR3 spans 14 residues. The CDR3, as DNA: TGTGCCAGCAGCTTGGGGTCAGGGGAACGGCCCCAGCATTTT. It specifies CASSLGSGERPQHF.

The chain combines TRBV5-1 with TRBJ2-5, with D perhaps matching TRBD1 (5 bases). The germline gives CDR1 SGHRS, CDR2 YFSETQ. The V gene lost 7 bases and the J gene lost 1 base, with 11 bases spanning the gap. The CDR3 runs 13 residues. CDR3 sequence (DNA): TGCGCCAGCCGCCAGGGTACCCAAGAGACCCAGTACTTC. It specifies CASRQGTQETQYF.

CDR3 sequence: CASSGRDNSYEQYF. CDR3 nucleotide sequence: TGTGCCAGCAGCGGACGGGATAATTCCTACGAGCAGTACTTC. The genes are TRBV9 and TRBJ2-7, with D perhaps matching TRBD2 (5 bases). V was cut by 3 bases and J by 1 base, with 11 bases left in between. The germline gives CDR1 SGDLS, CDR2 YYNGEE. This CDR3 is 14 amino acids long.

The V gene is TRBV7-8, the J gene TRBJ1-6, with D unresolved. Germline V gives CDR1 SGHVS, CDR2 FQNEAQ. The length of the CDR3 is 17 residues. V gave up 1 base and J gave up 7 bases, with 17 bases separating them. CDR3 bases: TGTGCCAGCAGCTTAGACTCCACCCGACAAGGAAATTCACCCCTCCACTTT. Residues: CASSLDSTRQGNSPLHF.

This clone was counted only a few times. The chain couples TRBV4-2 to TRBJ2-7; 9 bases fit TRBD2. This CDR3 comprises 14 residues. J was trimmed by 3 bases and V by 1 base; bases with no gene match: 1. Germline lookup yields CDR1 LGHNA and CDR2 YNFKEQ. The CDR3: CASSQGLADYEQYF. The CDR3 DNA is TGTGCCAGCAGCCAAGGACTAGCGGACTACGAGCAGTACTTC.

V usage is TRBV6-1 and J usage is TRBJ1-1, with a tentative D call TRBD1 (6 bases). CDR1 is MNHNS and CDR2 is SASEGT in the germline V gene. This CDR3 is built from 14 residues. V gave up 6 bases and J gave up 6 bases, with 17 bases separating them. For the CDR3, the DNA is TGTGCCAGCAGAAAAGTTGGGGGGGCTTCTGAAGCTTTCTTT. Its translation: CASRKVGGASEAFF.

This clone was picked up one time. The CDR3 DNA is TGTGCCAGCAGCTTAGCGACGGGGTACGAGCAGTACTTC. This codes for CASSLATGYEQYF. This chain joins TRBV7-6 and TRBJ2-7, with D possibly being TRBD2 (5 bases). Trimming took off 0 bases at V and 4 bases at J, with 7 bases between the two ends. This CDR3 is 13 amino acids long. From germline, CDR1 is SGHVS and CDR2 FNYEAQ.

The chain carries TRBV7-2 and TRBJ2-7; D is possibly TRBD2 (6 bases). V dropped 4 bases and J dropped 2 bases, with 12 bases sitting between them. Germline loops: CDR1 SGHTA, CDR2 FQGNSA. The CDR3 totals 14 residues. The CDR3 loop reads CASSSKAGTYEQYF. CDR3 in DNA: TGTGCCAGCAGCTCCAAGGCGGGGACCTACGAGCAGTACTTC.

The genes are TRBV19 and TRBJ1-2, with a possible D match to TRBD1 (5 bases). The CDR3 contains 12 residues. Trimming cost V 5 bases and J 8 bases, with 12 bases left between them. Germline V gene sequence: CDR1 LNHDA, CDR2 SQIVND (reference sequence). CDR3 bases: TGTGCCAGTAGTGCCCAGGGAAGCGGCTACACCTTC. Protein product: CASSAQGSGYTF.

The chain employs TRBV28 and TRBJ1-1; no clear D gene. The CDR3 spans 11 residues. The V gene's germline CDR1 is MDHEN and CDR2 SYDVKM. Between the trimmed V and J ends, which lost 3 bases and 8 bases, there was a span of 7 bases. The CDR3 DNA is TGTGCCAGCAGTTTTGAGAGGGAAGCTTTCTTT. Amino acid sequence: CASSFEREAFF.

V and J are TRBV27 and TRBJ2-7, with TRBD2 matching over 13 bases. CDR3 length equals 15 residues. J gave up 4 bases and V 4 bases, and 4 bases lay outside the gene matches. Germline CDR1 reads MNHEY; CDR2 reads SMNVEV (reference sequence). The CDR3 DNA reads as TGTGCCAGCAGTTCCCGGACTAGCGGGAGATACGAGCAGTACTTC. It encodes CASSSRTSGRYEQYF.

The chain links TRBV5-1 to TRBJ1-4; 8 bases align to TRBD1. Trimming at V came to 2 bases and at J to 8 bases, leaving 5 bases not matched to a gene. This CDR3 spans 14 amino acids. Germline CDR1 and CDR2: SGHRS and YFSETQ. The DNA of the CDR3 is TGCGCCAGCAGCTTTGGACAGGGCGAGGAAAAACTGTTTTTT. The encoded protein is CASSFGQGEEKLFF. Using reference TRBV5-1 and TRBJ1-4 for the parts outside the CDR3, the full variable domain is KAGVTQTPRYLIKTRGQQVTLSCSPISGHRSVSWYQQTPGQGLQFLFEYFSETQRNKGNFPGRFSGRQFSNSRSEMNVSTLELGDSALYLCASSFGQGEEKLFFGSGTQLSVL.

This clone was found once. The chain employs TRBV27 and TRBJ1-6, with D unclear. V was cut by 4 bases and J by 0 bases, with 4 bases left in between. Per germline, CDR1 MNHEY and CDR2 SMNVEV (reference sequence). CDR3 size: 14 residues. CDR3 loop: CASSWSSYNSPLHF. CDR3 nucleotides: TGTGCCAGCAGTTGGAGCTCCTATAATTCACCCCTCCACTTT.

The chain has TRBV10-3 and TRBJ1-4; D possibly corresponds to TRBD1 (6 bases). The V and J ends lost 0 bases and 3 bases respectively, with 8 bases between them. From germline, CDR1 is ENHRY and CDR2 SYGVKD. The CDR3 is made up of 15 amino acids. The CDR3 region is CAISESKGANEKLFF. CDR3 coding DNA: TGTGCCATCAGTGAGTCGAAGGGGGCTAATGAAAAACTGTTTTTT.

CDR3 residues: CASSQQGGMNTGELFF. The CDR3 nucleotides are TGTGCCAGCAGTCAACAGGGGGGGATGAACACCGGGGAGCTGTTTTTT. The gene calls are TRBV6-6 and TRBJ2-2; D is possibly TRBD1 (8 bases). This CDR3 spans 16 amino acids. The V gene's germline CDR1 is MNHNY and CDR2 SVGAGI (reference sequence). V shed 5 bases and J shed 1 base, with 14 bases lying between them.

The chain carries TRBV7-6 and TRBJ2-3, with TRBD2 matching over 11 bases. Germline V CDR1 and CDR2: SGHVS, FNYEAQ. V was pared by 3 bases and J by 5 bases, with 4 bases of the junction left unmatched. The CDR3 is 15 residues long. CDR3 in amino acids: CASSFSGREGDTQYF. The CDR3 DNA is TGTGCCAGCAGCTTTAGCGGGAGGGAAGGAGATACGCAGTATTTT.

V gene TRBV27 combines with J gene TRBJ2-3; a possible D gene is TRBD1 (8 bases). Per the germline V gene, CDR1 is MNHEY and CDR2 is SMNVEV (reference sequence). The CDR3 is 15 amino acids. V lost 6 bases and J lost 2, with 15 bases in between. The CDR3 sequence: CASRLQGGHTDTQYF. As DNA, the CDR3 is TGTGCCAGCAGACTACAGGGGGGGCACACAGATACGCAGTATTTT.

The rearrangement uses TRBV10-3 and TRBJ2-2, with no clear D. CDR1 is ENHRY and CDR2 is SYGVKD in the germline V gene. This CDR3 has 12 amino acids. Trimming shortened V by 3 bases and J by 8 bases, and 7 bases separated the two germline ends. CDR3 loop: CAISDTSGELFF. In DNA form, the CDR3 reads TGTGCCATCAGTGATACATCGGGGGAGCTGTTTTTT.

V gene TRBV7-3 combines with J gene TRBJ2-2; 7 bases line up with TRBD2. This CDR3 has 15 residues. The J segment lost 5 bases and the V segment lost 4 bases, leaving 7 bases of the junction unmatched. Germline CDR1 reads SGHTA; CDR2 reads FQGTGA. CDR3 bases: TGTGCCAGCAGCTACATTCTCGGGGGGACCGGGGAGCTGTTTTTT. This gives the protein CASSYILGGTGELFF.

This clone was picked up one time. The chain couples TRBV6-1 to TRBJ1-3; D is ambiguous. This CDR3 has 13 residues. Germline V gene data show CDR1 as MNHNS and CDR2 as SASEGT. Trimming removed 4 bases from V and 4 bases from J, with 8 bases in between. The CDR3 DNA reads TGTGCCAGCAGTGTCATACAGGGAAACACCATATATTTT. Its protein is CASSVIQGNTIYF.

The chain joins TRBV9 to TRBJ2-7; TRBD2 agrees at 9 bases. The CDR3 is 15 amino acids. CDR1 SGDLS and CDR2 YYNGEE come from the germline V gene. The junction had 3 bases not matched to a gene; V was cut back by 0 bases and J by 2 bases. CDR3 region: CASSVAAGGPYEQYF. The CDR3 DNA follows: TGTGCCAGCAGCGTAGCGGCGGGAGGGCCCTACGAGCAGTACTTC.

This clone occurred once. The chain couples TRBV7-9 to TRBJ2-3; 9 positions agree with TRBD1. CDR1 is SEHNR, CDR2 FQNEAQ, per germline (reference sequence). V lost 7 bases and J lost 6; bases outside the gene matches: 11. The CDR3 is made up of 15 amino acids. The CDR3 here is CASTLQGASIDTQYF. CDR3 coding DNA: TGTGCCAGCACCCTACAGGGGGCTTCCATCGATACGCAGTATTTT.

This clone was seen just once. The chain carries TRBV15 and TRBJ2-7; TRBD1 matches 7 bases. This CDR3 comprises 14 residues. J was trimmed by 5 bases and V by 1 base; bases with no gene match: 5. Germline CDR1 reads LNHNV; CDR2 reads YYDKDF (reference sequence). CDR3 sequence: CATSRGDRAHEQYF. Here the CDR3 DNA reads TGTGCCACCAGCAGAGGAGACAGGGCCCACGAGCAGTACTTC.

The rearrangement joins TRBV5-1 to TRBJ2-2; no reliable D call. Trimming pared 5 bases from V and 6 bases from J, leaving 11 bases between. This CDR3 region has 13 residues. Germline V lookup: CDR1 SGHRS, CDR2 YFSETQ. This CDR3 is CASRMGAPGELFF. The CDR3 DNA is TGCGCCAGCAGAATGGGCGCGCCCGGGGAGCTGTTTTTT.

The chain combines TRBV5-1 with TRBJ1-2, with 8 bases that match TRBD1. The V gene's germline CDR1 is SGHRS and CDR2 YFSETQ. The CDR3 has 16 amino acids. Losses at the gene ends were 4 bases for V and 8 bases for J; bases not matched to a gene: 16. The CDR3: CASSGGVTGDYRGYTF. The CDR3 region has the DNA TGCGCCAGCAGCGGCGGGGTGACAGGGGATTATCGAGGCTACACCTTC.